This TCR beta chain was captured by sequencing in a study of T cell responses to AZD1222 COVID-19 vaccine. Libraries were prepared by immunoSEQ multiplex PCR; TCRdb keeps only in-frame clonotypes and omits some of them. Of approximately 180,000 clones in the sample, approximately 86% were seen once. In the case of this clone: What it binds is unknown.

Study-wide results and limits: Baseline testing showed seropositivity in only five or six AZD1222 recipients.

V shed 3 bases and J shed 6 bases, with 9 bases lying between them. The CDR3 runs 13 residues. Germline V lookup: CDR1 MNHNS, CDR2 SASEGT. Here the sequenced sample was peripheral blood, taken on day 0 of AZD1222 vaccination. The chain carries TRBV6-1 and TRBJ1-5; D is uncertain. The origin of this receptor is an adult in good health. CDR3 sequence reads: CASSDTGSQPQHF. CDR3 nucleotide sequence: TGTGCCAGCAGTGACACGGGAAGTCAGCCCCAGCATTTT.